This TCR beta chain was observed in a study of cytomegalovirus exposure and HLA in healthy donors. PCR was performed using 60 Vbeta and 13 Jbeta primers. Using immunoSEQ multiplex PCR, the repertoire was profiled, and TCRdb retains in-frame clones only, with some absent. This sample yields about 160,000 clones, of which about 72% are seen a single time; more than 3% belongs to the top ten. This CDR3 is built from 16 residues. The V gene end was trimmed by 0 bases and the J gene end by 4 bases; junction bases not matched to a gene: 6. Sequenced: PBMCs. The rearrangement uses TRBV6-7 and TRBJ2-7, with 10 positions matching TRBD2. TRBV6-7 is an open reading frame, and its role is uncertain. The origin of this receptor is a man younger than 40 in good health and CMV-seropositive. The CDR3 DNA sequence: TGTGCCAGCAGTTACTCCGAAGCGGGGGGGCCTTACGAGCAGTACTTC. Residues: CASSYSEAGGPYEQYF.